One and the same sample provided the 25 T cell receptor beta chains below, sequenced in a study of response to subunit inactivated influenza vaccine. MiXCR, run by TCRdb on the RT-PCR reads, gives a single entry per CDR3 protein. The sample holds hundreds of thousands of distinct CDR3 sequences, over 25% seen once. The sample here was CD4+ T cells sorted from PBMCs, taken approximately 5 days after vaccination. The origin of the receptors is a man in his fifties or sixties who received an inactivated influenza vaccine.

The chain couples TRBV5-1 to TRBJ2-1; D perhaps matches TRBD1 (5 bases). The V end lost 7 bases, the J end lost 5 bases, and 13 bases lay between the germline ends. Germline CDR1 reads SGHRS; CDR2 reads YFSETQ. The CDR3 covers 13 residues. The CDR3 reads CASQVGVDNEQFF. DNA for the CDR3: TGCGCCAGCCAGGTAGGGGTCGACAATGAGCAGTTCTTC.

This chain links TRBV20-1 with TRBJ2-3; 7 positions match TRBD2. Germline V gives CDR1 DFQATT, CDR2 SNEGSKA (reference sequence). The CDR3 is 13 residues long. The V and J ends lost 1 base and 5 bases, in that order; junction bases with no gene match: 3. The CDR3, as DNA: TGCAGTGCTAGAGCCGGGGGGATAGATACGCAGTATTTT. It specifies CSARAGGIDTQYF.

This clonotype occurred many times. The chain employs TRBV12-3 or TRBV12-4 and TRBJ2-2; TRBD2 aligns across 10 bases. The V segment lost 5 bases and the J segment 6 bases; nucleotides outside the gene matches: 6. This CDR3 region has 15 residues. The CDR3 protein is CASSISGRRAGELFF. The CDR3 DNA follows: TGTGCCAGCAGTATTAGCGGGAGGAGGGCCGGGGAGCTGTTTTTT.

CDR3 sequence (DNA): TGTGCCTGGAACCGGGACAGCCCATACGAGCAGTACTTC. This codes for CAWNRDSPYEQYF. The chain has TRBV30 and TRBJ2-7; 7 nucleotides agree with TRBD1. Trimming removed 4 bases from V and 4 bases from J; junction bases left unmatched: 7. There are 13 residues in the CDR3. Germline V CDR1 and CDR2: GTSNPN, SVGIG (reference sequence).

This sequence joins TRBV6-1 and TRBJ1-2; 11 bases line up with TRBD1. Trimming removed 5 bases from V and 4 bases from J; junction bases left unmatched: 6. The CDR3 is made up of 15 amino acids. Germline V gene data show CDR1 as MNHNS and CDR2 as SASEGT. Written as DNA, the CDR3 is TGTGCCAGCAGTCCACGGACAGGGGGCAGCTATGGCTACACCTTC. Translation gives CASSPRTGGSYGYTF.

This clonotype came up a few times. This chain connects TRBV10-1 to TRBJ1-5; D perhaps matches TRBD1 (6 bases). V dropped 5 bases and J dropped 7 bases, with 12 bases sitting between them. Germline CDR1 and CDR2: WNHNN and SYGVQD (reference sequence). CDR3 size: 13 residues. The CDR3 spells CASSQGGSQPQHF. The CDR3 DNA reads TGCGCCAGCAGTCAAGGGGGGTCCCAGCCCCAGCATTTT.

The chain links TRBV5-6 to TRBJ2-2; either TRBD1 or TRBD2 may fit D (5 bases each). The CDR3 spans 13 residues. The V end was cut by 0 bases, the J end by 10 bases, with 10 bases between. Germline CDR1 reads SGHDT; CDR2 reads YYEEEE. CDR3 nucleotides: TGTGCCAGCAGCTTGGGGGGGACCAAGGAGCTGTTTTTT. Translating gives CASSLGGTKELFF.

There are a few counts of this clonotype. This chain links TRBV6-1 with TRBJ2-6; weak D call: TRBD2 (6 bases). The CDR3 spans 16 residues. Germline CDR1 MNHNS, CDR2 SASEGT. V was clipped by 10 bases and J by 8 bases, with 24 bases between them. The CDR3 sequence is CATRLGAGGATNVLTF. DNA for the CDR3: TGTGCCACCAGACTAGGGGCAGGCGGGGCGACCAACGTCCTGACTTTC.

The chain joins TRBV5-1 to TRBJ2-1; D call uncertain. Germline loops: CDR1 SGHRS, CDR2 YFSETQ. The V and J ends lost 0 bases and 6 bases respectively, with 10 bases between them. The CDR3 sequence is 14 residues long. This chain's CDR3 is CASSLGPEGNEQFF. The DNA of the CDR3 is TGCGCCAGCAGCTTGGGGCCAGAAGGCAATGAGCAGTTCTTC.

This sequence joins TRBV14 and TRBJ2-5; no clear D gene. CDR1 and CDR2 (germline): SGHDN, FVKESK. Trimming left V 4 bases short and J 0 bases short, with 12 bases between. The CDR3 spans 15 residues. CDR3 bases: TGTGCCAGCAGCCCAAGCGTGGTATACCAAGAGACCCAGTACTTC. Its protein product is CASSPSVVYQETQYF.

This clonotype showed up just a few times. The chain combines TRBV20-1 with TRBJ2-1; a weak D match, TRBD1 (5 bases). Germline CDR1 is DFQATT and CDR2 is SNEGSKA (reference sequence). This CDR3 spans 14 amino acids. Trimming cost V 3 bases and J 7 bases, with 16 bases left between them. The CDR3 protein is CSARYFVRVNEQFF. The CDR3 coding sequence is TGCAGTGCTAGGTACTTCGTCAGGGTGAATGAGCAGTTCTTC.

The chain combines TRBV20-1 with TRBJ2-7; a possible D gene is TRBD2 (6 bases). Germline V gene data show CDR1 as DFQATT and CDR2 as SNEGSKA (reference sequence). V shed 6 bases and J shed 2 bases, with 11 bases lying between them. The CDR3 runs to 12 residues. The CDR3 loop is CSAAGGAYEQYF. The CDR3 DNA follows: TGCAGTGCGGCCGGAGGGGCCTACGAGCAGTACTTC.

This chain links TRBV20-1 with TRBJ2-3; perhaps TRBD1 as D (6 bases). In germline, CDR1 is DFQATT, CDR2 SNEGSKA (reference sequence). V dropped 3 bases and J dropped 2 bases, with 15 bases sitting between them. This CDR3 contains 15 residues. Written as DNA, the CDR3 is TGCAGTGCTAGCCTGCCAGGGGACCCCACAGATACGCAGTATTTT. Translation: CSASLPGDPTDTQYF.

In this sample, this clonotype turned up a few times. The chain carries TRBV20-1 and TRBJ2-5; 8 positions match TRBD1. The CDR3 length is 13 residues. Trimming took 3 bases from V and 5 from J; bases not matched to a gene: 5. Germline V gene lookup returns CDR1 DFQATT and CDR2 SNEGSKA (reference sequence). CDR3 in DNA: TGCAGTGCTAGGAGACAGGGGTTGGAGACCCAGTACTTC. Its translation: CSARRQGLETQYF.

The chain carries TRBV14 and TRBJ2-3; D call uncertain. Germline loops: CDR1 SGHDN, CDR2 FVKESK. There are 12 residues in the CDR3. The ends were cut back, 5 bases at V and 7 bases at J, with 10 bases in the middle. The DNA of the CDR3 is TGTGCCAGCAGCTTTGACCGGCATACGCAGTATTTT. This translates into CASSFDRHTQYF.

CDR3 amino acids: CASSPYREINEQFF. CDR3 coding DNA: TGTGCCAGCAGCCCCTACAGGGAGATCAATGAGCAGTTCTTC. V is TRBV28 and J is TRBJ2-1; maybe TRBD1 (6 bases). The CDR3 contains 14 residues. Germline lookup yields CDR1 MDHEN and CDR2 SYDVKM. V lost 6 bases, J lost 6 bases, and 15 bases lay in between.

A few counts support this clonotype. The J gene is TRBJ2-1, the V gene TRBV5-1, with 10 positions matching TRBD2. The germline CDR1 and CDR2 sequences are SGHRS and YFSETQ. This CDR3 contains 14 residues. The ends lost 5 bases at V and 4 bases at J; junction bases unmatched: 3. The CDR3 sequence: CASRLAGAYNEQFF. CDR3 coding DNA: TGCGCCAGCAGGCTAGCGGGAGCTTACAATGAGCAGTTCTTC.

The rearrangement uses TRBV10-3 and TRBJ1-1; unclear D gene. CDR3 length: 13 amino acids. Looked up from germline, CDR1 is ENHRY and CDR2 is SYGVKD. V lost 3 bases and J lost 1, with 6 bases in between. CDR3 bases: TGTGCCATCAGTGATGGGAGGAACACTGAAGCTTTCTTT. Amino acids: CAISDGRNTEAFF.

In its sample, this clonotype was seen a few times. The chain uses TRBV15 and TRBJ1-4, with D possibly being TRBD1 (6 bases). The germline gives CDR1 LNHNV, CDR2 YYDKDF (reference sequence). The CDR3 is made up of 13 amino acids. V shed 11 bases and J shed 4 bases, with 14 bases lying between them. The DNA of the CDR3 is TGTGCCGCACAACGCAGGGGTAATGAAAAACTGTTTTTT. Translating gives CAAQRRGNEKLFF. Based on the CDR3 plus reference TRBV15 and TRBJ1-4, the full variable domain is DAMVIQNPRYQVTQFGKPVTLSCSQTLNHNVMYWYQQKSSQAPKLLFHYYDKDFNNEADTPDNFQSRRPNTSFCFLDIRSPGLGDTAMYLCAAQRRGNEKLFFGSGTQLSVL.

In this sample, this clonotype turned up a few times. The chain is built from TRBV3-1 and TRBJ2-7, with no clear D. Between the trimmed V and J ends, which lost 3 bases and 5 bases, there was a span of 5 bases. Germline V CDR1 and CDR2: LGHDT, YNNKEL (reference sequence). The CDR3 length is 11 residues. CDR3 nucleotide sequence: TGTGCCAGCAGCCAGGGTCACGAGCAGTACTTC. Translation gives CASSQGHEQYF.

Only a few counts were recorded for this clonotype. V usage is TRBV12-3 or TRBV12-4 and J usage is TRBJ1-2; 7 bases match TRBD1. The trim removed 6 bases at V and 6 bases at J, leaving 7 bases unmatched. The CDR3 length is 13 residues. The CDR3 region is CASSRGFDDGYTF. The CDR3 DNA sequence: TGTGCCAGCAGCAGGGGGTTTGATGATGGCTACACCTTC.

This clonotype showed up just a few times. The V and J genes are TRBV5-1 and TRBJ2-2; 9 bases fit TRBD1. J gave up 4 bases and V 0 bases, and 10 bases lay outside the gene matches. This CDR3 comprises 18 residues. Looked up from germline, CDR1 is SGHRS and CDR2 is YFSETQ. The CDR3 sequence: CASSLGPGQGISTGELFF. CDR3 bases: TGCGCCAGCAGCTTGGGTCCGGGACAGGGAATCAGCACCGGGGAGCTGTTTTTT.

The chain employs TRBV18 and TRBJ2-1, with 7 positions matching TRBD1. Germline values: CDR1 KGHSH, CDR2 LQKENI. Trimming cost V 4 bases and J 4 bases; bases outside gene matches: 4. This CDR3 contains 14 residues. The CDR3 sequence is CASSQGARYNEQFF. CDR3 DNA sequence: TGTGCCAGCTCACAGGGGGCGCGTTACAATGAGCAGTTCTTC.

The chain combines TRBV9 with TRBJ1-6, with unresolved D. The CDR3 extends over 15 amino acids. CDR1 and CDR2 (germline): SGDLS, YYNGEE. The germline V and J ends were trimmed by 4 bases and 7 bases, with 15 bases remaining between them. The CDR3 region is CASSPQVKANSPLHF. The CDR3 nucleotides are TGTGCCAGCAGCCCCCAAGTCAAGGCGAATTCACCCCTCCACTTT.

In the case of this clonotype: Germline and junction disagree at one end, which may indicate a read error. The chain combines TRBV7-9 with TRBJ1-4; D is uncertain. The CDR3 spans 14 residues. Germline V gene lookup returns CDR1 SEHNR and CDR2 FQNEAQ (reference sequence). In DNA form, the CDR3 reads TGTGCCTGCAGCAGCCGCGGGACTAATGAAAAACTGTTTTTT. This gives the protein CACSSRGTNEKLFF.